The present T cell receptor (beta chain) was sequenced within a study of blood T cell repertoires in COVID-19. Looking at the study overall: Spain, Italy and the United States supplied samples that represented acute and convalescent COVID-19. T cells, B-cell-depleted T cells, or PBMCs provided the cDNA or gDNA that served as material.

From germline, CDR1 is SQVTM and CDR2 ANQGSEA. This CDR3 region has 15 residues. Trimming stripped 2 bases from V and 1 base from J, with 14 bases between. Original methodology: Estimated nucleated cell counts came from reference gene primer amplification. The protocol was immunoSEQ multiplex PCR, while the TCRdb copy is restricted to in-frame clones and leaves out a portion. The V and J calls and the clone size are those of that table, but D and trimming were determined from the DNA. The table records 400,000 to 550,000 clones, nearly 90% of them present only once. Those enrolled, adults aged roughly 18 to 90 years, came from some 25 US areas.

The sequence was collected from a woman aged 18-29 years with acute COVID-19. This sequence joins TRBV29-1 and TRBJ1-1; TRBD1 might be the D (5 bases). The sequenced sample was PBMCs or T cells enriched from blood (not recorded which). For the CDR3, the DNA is TGCAGCGTTGAACGGACTCTCGGGGGGAACACTGAAGCTTTCTTT. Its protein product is CSVERTLGGNTEAFF.